Presented here are 27 T cell receptor beta chains from one specimen sequenced in a study of blood T cell repertoires in COVID-19. The method was immunoSEQ multiplex PCR; TCRdb's version includes in-frame clones alone and lacks a portion of them. Of around 41,000 clones listed, about 85% are singletons. Input material: peripheral blood. The origin of the receptors is a woman aged 80 or older with active COVID-19.

The V and J genes are TRBV2 and TRBJ2-1, with D perhaps matching TRBD2 (6 bases). The germline V and J ends were trimmed by 1 base and 7 bases, with 14 bases remaining between them. Per germline, CDR1 SNHLY and CDR2 FYNNEI. The CDR3 is 15 residues long. The CDR3 sequence is CASSEVESAGNEQFF. The CDR3 nucleotides read TGTGCCAGCAGTGAAGTCGAAAGCGCGGGGAATGAGCAGTTCTTC.

The chain couples TRBV6-4 to TRBJ2-3; 10 bases agree with TRBD2. This CDR3 spans 13 amino acids. Germline V gene sequence: CDR1 MRHNA, CDR2 SNTAGT. This chain's CDR3 is CPGVSGGANTQYF. The CDR3 DNA sequence: TGTCCCGGGGTGAGCGGGGGGGCGAATACGCAGTATTTT.

V is TRBV7-2 and J is TRBJ1-2; 9 positions match TRBD1. This CDR3 is 16 amino acids long. Germline loops: CDR1 SGHTA, CDR2 FQGNSA. The trim removed 5 bases at V and 4 bases at J, leaving 11 bases unmatched. CDR3 sequence (DNA): TGTGCCAGCAGCAAACAAAGACAGGGGGGGTCCTATGGCTACACCTTC. Its translation is CASSKQRQGGSYGYTF.

The genes are TRBV7-6 and TRBJ2-1; D might be TRBD2 (6 bases). Germline V CDR1 and CDR2: SGHVS, FNYEAQ. CDR3 length equals 18 residues. Trimming removed 5 bases from V and 2 bases from J, with 22 bases in between. The CDR3 spells CASSLTSLARLPYNEQFF. The CDR3 DNA reads as TGTGCCAGCAGCCTAACCTCCCTAGCGCGGCTACCCTACAATGAGCAGTTCTTC. Full variable domain (remainder filled in from reference TRBV7-6 and TRBJ2-1): GAGVSQSPRYKVTKRGQDVALRCDPISGHVSLYWYRQALGQGPEFLTYFNYEAQQDKSGLPNDRFSAERPEGSISTLTIQRTEQRDSAMYRCASSLTSLARLPYNEQFFGPGTRLTVL.

This clone has a single count. The gene calls are TRBV3-1 (or the pseudogene TRBV3-2) and TRBJ2-1; 14 nucleotides align to TRBD2. Germline CDR1 LGHDT, CDR2 YNNKEL (reference sequence). J lost 5 bases, V lost 5 bases, and 14 bases had no gene match. The length of the CDR3 is 19 residues. CDR3 residues: CASSFGLAGGLVVNNEQFF. The CDR3 nucleotides read TGTGCCAGCAGCTTTGGACTAGCGGGGGGCCTAGTGGTGAACAATGAGCAGTTCTTC.

The V call is TRBV19, the J call TRBJ2-7; 7 positions agree with TRBD1. With 6 bases clipped from V and 2 bases from J, the junction kept 10 bases outside the gene matches. The length of the CDR3 is 15 residues. Germline values: CDR1 LNHDA, CDR2 SQIVND (reference sequence). CDR3 sequence (DNA): TGTGCCAGTAGCACAAGGACAGGCCTGACCTACGAGCAGTACTTC. This codes for CASSTRTGLTYEQYF.

The chain employs TRBV12-3 or TRBV12-4 and TRBJ1-1; perhaps TRBD1 as D (5 bases). This CDR3 region has 13 residues. Between the trimmed V and J ends, which lost 5 bases and 10 bases, there was a span of 17 bases. The CDR3: CASSPPSRQGAFF. In nucleotides, the CDR3 is TGTGCCAGCAGTCCTCCCTCCCGCCAGGGAGCTTTCTTT.

The chain links TRBV4-3 to TRBJ2-7, with D possibly matching TRBD2 (5 bases). The V end was cut by 3 bases, the J end by 1 base, with 10 bases between. Germline loops: CDR1 LGHNA, CDR2 YSLEER. The CDR3 sequence is 14 residues long. CDR3 protein: CASSHSRGSYEQYF. The CDR3 coding sequence is TGCGCCAGCAGCCACAGTCGGGGATCCTACGAGCAGTACTTC.

The chain recombines TRBV5-6 with TRBJ1-2; 8 nucleotides agree with TRBD1. CDR3 length: 16 residues. V dropped 8 bases and J dropped 1; count of bases not matched to a gene: 13. Germline CDR1 is SGHDT and CDR2 is YYEEEE. The CDR3 loop reads CASAADRGFRNYGYTF. The DNA for the CDR3 is TGTGCCAGTGCCGCCGACAGGGGTTTTCGTAACTATGGCTACACCTTC.

This clone was picked up one time. The chain is built from TRBV7-9 and TRBJ2-7; 8 bases line up with TRBD1. Germline trimming cut 0 bases from V and 9 bases from J; bases unmatched to any gene: 4. The CDR3 consists of 13 residues. CDR1 is SEHNR, CDR2 FQNEAQ, per germline (reference sequence). CDR3 sequence (DNA): TGTGCCAGCAGCTTAGCGCAGGGGGCGGTGCAGTACTTC. It is translated as CASSLAQGAVQYF. The whole variable domain, filled in from reference TRBV7-9 and TRBJ2-7, reads DTGVSQNPRHKITKRGQNVTFRCDPISEHNRLYWYRQTLGQGPEFLTYFQNEAQLEKSRLLSDRFSAERPKGSFSTLEIQRTEQGDSAMYLCASSLAQGAVQYFGPGTRLTVT.

The chain couples TRBV7-9 to TRBJ1-4; TRBD1 matches at 8 bases. Looked up from germline, CDR1 is SEHNR and CDR2 is FQNEAQ (reference sequence). The CDR3 contains 14 residues. V was clipped by 1 base and J by 7 bases; unmatched bases: 2. DNA of the CDR3: TGTGCCAGCAGCTTAGGGACAGGGCGTGAAAAACTGTTTTTT. Protein: CASSLGTGREKLFF.

This clone occurred a few times. The chain combines TRBV19 with TRBJ1-1, with D possibly TRBD1 on 5 matching bases. CDR1 is LNHDA, CDR2 SQIVND, per germline (reference sequence). The CDR3 length is 11 residues. V dropped 7 bases and J dropped 8 bases, with 11 bases sitting between them. This CDR3 reads CASTRQLEAFF. The CDR3, as DNA: TGTGCCAGTACCAGACAGTTAGAAGCTTTCTTT.

The chain couples TRBV6-2 or TRBV6-3 to TRBJ2-2; TRBD2 aligns across 10 bases. Germline lookup yields CDR1 MNHEY and CDR2 SVGEGT. This CDR3 is built from 17 residues. Losses at the gene ends were 7 bases for V and 5 bases for J; bases not matched to a gene: 13. The CDR3 DNA follows: TGTGCCAGCACCCCAGAGGTGGTAGCGGGGGGAACCGGGGAGCTGTTTTTT. Amino acids: CASTPEVVAGGTGELFF.

This clone was recorded a few times. The rearrangement joins TRBV5-1 to TRBJ1-1; D is unclear. The length of the CDR3 is 15 residues. With 0 bases removed from V and 8 bases from J, the gap between germline ends came to 17 bases. Germline CDR1 SGHRS, CDR2 YFSETQ. The CDR3 sequence: CASSLEATSTREAFF. DNA for the CDR3: TGCGCCAGCAGCTTGGAGGCGACTTCCACTAGAGAAGCTTTCTTT.

V gene TRBV19 combines with J gene TRBJ2-5, with 11 bases identical to TRBD1. After removal of 3 bases from V and 4 bases from J, the junction contained 1 base not matched to a gene. Germline CDR1 is LNHDA and CDR2 is SQIVND (reference sequence). This CDR3 has 14 residues. This CDR3 is CASSIGTGGETQYF. The CDR3 DNA sequence: TGTGCCAGTAGTATCGGGACAGGGGGAGAGACCCAGTACTTC.

The rearrangement uses TRBV16 and TRBJ2-3, with TRBD1 matching over 7 bases. The CDR3 consists of 15 residues. In germline, CDR1 is KGHSY, CDR2 FQNENV. V dropped 5 bases and J dropped 2; count of bases not matched to a gene: 7. This CDR3 reads CASSFGGQNTDTQYF. CDR3 in DNA: TGTGCCAGCAGCTTTGGGGGACAGAACACAGATACGCAGTATTTT.

This rearrangement joins TRBV2 to TRBJ2-5; 8 bases are shared with TRBD1. CDR3 length equals 14 residues. The germline V gene has CDR1 SNHLY and CDR2 FYNNEI. Germline trimming cut 6 bases from V and 2 bases from J; bases unmatched to any gene: 5. CDR3 DNA: TGTGCCAGCAGGGCAGGACAGGGTCAAGAGACCCAGTACTTC. Translation: CASRAGQGQETQYF.

The rearrangement joins TRBV11-2 to TRBJ1-2, with D hard to call. Per the germline V gene, CDR1 is SGHAT and CDR2 is FQNNGV. Trimming removed 3 bases from V and 2 bases from J, with 13 bases in between. This CDR3 is built from 15 residues. The CDR3 region is CASSFRESGNYGYTF. The CDR3 DNA follows: TGTGCCAGCAGCTTCCGGGAATCGGGGAACTATGGCTACACCTTC.

The rearrangement links TRBV6-2 or TRBV6-3 to TRBJ1-1; the match to TRBD1 covers 11 bases. This CDR3 has 15 amino acids. Per the germline V gene, CDR1 is MNHEY and CDR2 is SVGEGT. Trimming cost V 5 bases and J 5 bases; bases outside gene matches: 7. In DNA, the CDR3 is TGTGCCAGCAGTCCCGGACAGGGGGCTTGGACTGAAGCTTTCTTT. It encodes CASSPGQGAWTEAFF.

This clone was seen a single time. This rearrangement joins TRBV6-6 to TRBJ1-3; 7 bases fit TRBD1. Trimming removed 10 bases from V and 2 bases from J; junction bases left unmatched: 8. This CDR3 is built from 14 residues. Germline V gene data show CDR1 as MNHNY and CDR2 as SVGAGI (reference sequence). CDR3 sequence: CAIGTAWAGNTIYF. As DNA, the CDR3 is TGTGCCATAGGGACAGCCTGGGCTGGAAACACCATATATTTT.

Only one count was recorded for this clone. The chain is built from TRBV5-1 and TRBJ1-2; weak D call: TRBD1 (5 bases). The germline CDR1 and CDR2 sequences are SGHRS and YFSETQ. The CDR3 totals 16 residues. The V end was cut by 4 bases, the J end by 5 bases, with 21 bases between. CDR3 bases: TGCGCCAGCAGCCCCCGGGGCGGGGCACCAGCGTATGGCTACACCTTC. Amino acid sequence: CASSPRGGAPAYGYTF. The full variable domain, completed using reference TRBV5-1 and TRBJ1-2, is KAGVTQTPRYLIKTRGQQVTLSCSPISGHRSVSWYQQTPGQGLQFLFEYFSETQRNKGNFPGRFSGRQFSNSRSEMNVSTLELGDSALYLCASSPRGGAPAYGYTFGSGTRLTVV.

A few counts support this clone. The rearrangement uses TRBV6-5 and TRBJ2-5; D ambiguous. Looked up from germline, CDR1 is MNHEY and CDR2 is SVGAGI. The V and J ends lost 6 bases and 1 base respectively, with 9 bases between them. The CDR3 is 13 amino acids. The CDR3: CASRFTGQETQYF. CDR3 bases: TGTGCCAGCAGATTTACTGGCCAAGAGACCCAGTACTTC.

The chain carries TRBV5-6 and TRBJ1-2; D remains unclear. Germline CDR1 SGHDT, CDR2 YYEEEE. V dropped 0 bases and J dropped 0 bases, with 15 bases sitting between them. CDR3 length: 17 amino acids. The DNA of the CDR3 is TGTGCCAGCAGCTTGGCCACGGGAGCTCAAGCTAACTATGGCTACACCTTC. This codes for CASSLATGAQANYGYTF.

This chain joins TRBV27 and TRBJ1-1; D might be TRBD1 (6 bases). The CDR3 is 15 amino acids. The germline V gene encodes CDR1 MNHEY and CDR2 SMNVEV (reference sequence). The germline V and J ends were trimmed by 2 bases and 3 bases, with 13 bases remaining between them. CDR3 DNA sequence: TGTGCCAGCAGTTTACGGCAGGGGAGGGACACTGAAGCTTTCTTT. It specifies CASSLRQGRDTEAFF.

The chain combines TRBV2 with TRBJ2-5, with 7 bases identical to TRBD2. V shed 8 bases and J 5 bases; nucleotides not matched to a gene: 14. This CDR3 has 15 residues. The germline V gene has CDR1 SNHLY and CDR2 FYNNEI. CDR3 region: CASQSRGGYSETQYF. CDR3 DNA: TGTGCCAGCCAATCTCGGGGAGGGTATTCGGAGACCCAGTACTTC.

J is TRBJ2-7 and V is TRBV6-5; tentative D call: TRBD1 (7 bases). Trimming shortened V by 4 bases and J by 0 bases, and 13 bases separated the two germline ends. Germline assignment: CDR1 MNHEY and CDR2 SVGAGI. The CDR3 is made up of 15 amino acids. Here the CDR3 DNA reads TGTGCCAGCAGTTCCCCAGGGGGGAGCTCCTACGAGCAGTACTTC. Protein sequence: CASSSPGGSSYEQYF.

This chain's CDR3 is CASSSGTGNRNEQFF. The CDR3 coding sequence is TGTGCCAGCAGCTCCGGGACAGGGAACCGCAATGAGCAGTTCTTC. The chain couples TRBV7-2 to TRBJ2-1, with TRBD1 matching 9 bases. CDR1 is SGHTA, CDR2 FQGNSA, per germline. V shed 4 bases, J shed 6 bases, and the junction held 7 bases outside the gene matches. The CDR3 sequence is 15 residues long.